This TCR beta chain appears in the sequencing data of a study of blood T cells in healthy people across ages. Healthy Caucasians from Russia aged roughly 6 to 90 served as donors. Using a J-beta primer mix together with a sample-barcoded 5' primer, a second PCR was run for roughly 6 to 12 cycles. Each CDR3 protein is one row after TCRdb ran MiXCR on the 5' RACE reads. Here the sample spans some 730,000 distinct CDR3 sequences, 20% to 25% being singletons. V lost 6 bases and J 8 bases, leaving 7 bases between the germline ends. This CDR3 spans 10 amino acids. The germline CDR1 and CDR2 sequences are SEHNR and FQNEAQ (reference sequence).

Sequencing input: blood. This sequence was found in a man between 65 and 85 years old in good health. This chain connects TRBV7-9 to TRBJ1-1; D not resolved. The CDR3 region is CASRPGEAFF. The CDR3, as DNA: TGTGCCAGCAGACCGGGAGAAGCTTTCTTT.